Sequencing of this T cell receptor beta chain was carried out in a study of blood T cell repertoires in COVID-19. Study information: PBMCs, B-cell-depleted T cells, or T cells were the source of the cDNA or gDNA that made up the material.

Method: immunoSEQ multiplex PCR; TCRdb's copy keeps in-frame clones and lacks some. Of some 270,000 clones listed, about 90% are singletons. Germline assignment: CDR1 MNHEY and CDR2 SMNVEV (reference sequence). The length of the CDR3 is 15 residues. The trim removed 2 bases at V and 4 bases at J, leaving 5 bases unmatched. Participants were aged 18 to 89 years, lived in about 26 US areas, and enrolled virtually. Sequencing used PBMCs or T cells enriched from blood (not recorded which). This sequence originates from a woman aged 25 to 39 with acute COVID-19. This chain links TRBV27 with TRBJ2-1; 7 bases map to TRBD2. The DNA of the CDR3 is TGTGCCAGCAGTTTAGCGGGAGCTGCATACAATGAGCAGTTCTTC. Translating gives CASSLAGAAYNEQFF.